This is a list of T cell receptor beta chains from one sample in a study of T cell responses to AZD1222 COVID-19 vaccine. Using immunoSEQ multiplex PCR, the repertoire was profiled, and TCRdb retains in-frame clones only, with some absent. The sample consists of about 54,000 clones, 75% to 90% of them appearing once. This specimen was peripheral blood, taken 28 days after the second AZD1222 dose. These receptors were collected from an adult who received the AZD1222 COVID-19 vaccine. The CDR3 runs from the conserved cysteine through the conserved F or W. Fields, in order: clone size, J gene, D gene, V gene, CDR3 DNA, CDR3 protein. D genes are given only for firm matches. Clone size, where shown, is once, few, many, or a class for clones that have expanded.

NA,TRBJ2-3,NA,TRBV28,TGTGCCAGCAGTATCACTAGCACAGATACGCAGTATTTT,CASSITSTDTQYF
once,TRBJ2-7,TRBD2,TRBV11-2,TGTGCCAGCAGGCGACTAGCGGGAGCGCTCGAGCAGTACTTC,CASRRLAGALEQYF
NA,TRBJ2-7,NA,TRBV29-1,TGCAGCGTTCGGCTCCCTCCCGAGCAGTACTTC,CSVRLPPEQYF
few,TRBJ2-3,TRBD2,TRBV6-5,TGTGCCAGCAGTCGTAGCGGGGGGGCAACAGATACGCAGTATTTT,CASSRSGGATDTQYF
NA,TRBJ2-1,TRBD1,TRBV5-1,TGCGCCAGCAGCCAGGACAGGGGGCTCTACAATGAGCAGTTCTTC,CASSQDRGLYNEQFF
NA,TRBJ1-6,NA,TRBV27,TGTGCCAGCAGTTTCCAAGCCAGGGACACCTGGAGCTCCTATAATTCACCCCTCCACTTT,CASSFQARDTWSSYNSPLHF
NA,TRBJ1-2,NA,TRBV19,TGTGCCAGTCGCCCGATGGGATTGGACGGAGGCTACACCTTC,CASRPMGLDGGYTF
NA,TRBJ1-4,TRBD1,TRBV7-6,TGTGCCAGCAGCTTAGCGGGACAGCCTAATGAAAAACTGTTTTTT,CASSLAGQPNEKLFF
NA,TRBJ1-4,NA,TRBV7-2,TGTGCCAGCAGCTTAAGACCGGCAAGTTATCGGTCTAATGAAAAACTGTTTTTT,CASSLRPASYRSNEKLFF
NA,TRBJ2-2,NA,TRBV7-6,TGTGCCAGCAGCTTAGCCGCTAGCCAAGGCACCGGGGAGCTGTTTTTT,CASSLAASQGTGELFF
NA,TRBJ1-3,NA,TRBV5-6,TGTGCCAGCAATTACGGGGGCGGAAGCTCTGGAAACACCATATATTTT,CASNYGGGSSGNTIYF
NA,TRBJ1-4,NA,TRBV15,TGTGCCACCAGCAGAGGGGGGAATGAAAAACTGTTTTTT,CATSRGGNEKLFF
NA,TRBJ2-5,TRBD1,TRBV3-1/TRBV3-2,TGTGCCAGCAGCTCCCGGGACAGGGGAGTTGGAGAGACCCAGTACTTC,CASSSRDRGVGETQYF
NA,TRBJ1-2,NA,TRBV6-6,TGTGCCATCGGGCAGGGTGGCTACACCTTC,CAIGQGGYTF
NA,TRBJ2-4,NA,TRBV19,TGTGCCAGTAGTATACAGGGGGCCAAAAACATTCAGTACTTC,CASSIQGAKNIQYF
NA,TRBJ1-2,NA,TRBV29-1,TGCAGCGTTGACGGCGTTACTAACTATGGCTACACCTTC,CSVDGVTNYGYTF
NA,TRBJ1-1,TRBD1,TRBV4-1,TGCGCCAGCAGCCAAGATTGGACAGGGACTTACACTGAAGCTTTCTTT,CASSQDWTGTYTEAFF
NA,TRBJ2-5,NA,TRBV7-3,TGTGCCAGCAGCTTAGATGGGCGGCCCCAAGAGACCCAGTACTTC,CASSLDGRPQETQYF
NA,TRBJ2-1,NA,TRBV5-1,TGCGCCAGCAGCTTGGGGGCCGGAAATGAGCAGTTCTTC,CASSLGAGNEQFF
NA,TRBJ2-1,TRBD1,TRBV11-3,TGTGCCAGCAGCTTAACCGGGACAGGGGCGGGTGAGCAGTTCTTC,CASSLTGTGAGEQFF
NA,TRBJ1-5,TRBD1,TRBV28,TGTGCCAGCAGCGGCCGGGACAGCTATCAGCCCCAGCATTTT,CASSGRDSYQPQHF
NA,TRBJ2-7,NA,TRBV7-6,TGTGCCAGCAGCTCCACACAGGGCTACGAGCAGTACTTC,CASSSTQGYEQYF